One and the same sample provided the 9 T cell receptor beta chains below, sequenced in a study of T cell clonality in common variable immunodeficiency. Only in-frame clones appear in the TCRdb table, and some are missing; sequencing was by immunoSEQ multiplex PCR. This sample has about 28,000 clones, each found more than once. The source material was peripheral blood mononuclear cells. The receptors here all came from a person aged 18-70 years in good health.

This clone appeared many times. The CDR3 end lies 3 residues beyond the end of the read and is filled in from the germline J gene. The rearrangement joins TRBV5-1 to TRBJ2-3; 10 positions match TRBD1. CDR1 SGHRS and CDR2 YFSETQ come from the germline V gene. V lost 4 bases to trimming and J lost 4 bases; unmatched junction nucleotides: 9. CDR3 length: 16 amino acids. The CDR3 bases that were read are TGCGCCAGCAGCGTGTTTTGGGACAGGGGCTCAGATACG. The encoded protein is CASSVFWDRGSDT. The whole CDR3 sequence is CASSVFWDRGSDTQYF.

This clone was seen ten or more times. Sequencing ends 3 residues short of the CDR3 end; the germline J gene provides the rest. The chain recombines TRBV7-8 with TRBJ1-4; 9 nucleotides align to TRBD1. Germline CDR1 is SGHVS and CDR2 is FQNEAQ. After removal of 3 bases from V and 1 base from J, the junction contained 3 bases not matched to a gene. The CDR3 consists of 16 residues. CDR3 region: CASSFGTGKTNEKLFF. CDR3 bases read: TGTGCCAGCAGCTTCGGGACAGGGAAAACTAATGAAAAA.

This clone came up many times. The sequenced part of the CDR3 DNA is TGTGCCAGCTCACCGCCAGGGCCCTACGAG. Protein sequence: CASSPPGPYE. The CDR3 in its entirety is CASSPPGPYEQYF. The V call is TRBV18, the J call TRBJ2-7; D is possibly TRBD1 (5 bases). The missing CDR3 end, 3 residues past where the read stops, is filled in from the germline J gene. Germline loops: CDR1 KGHSH, CDR2 LQKENI. The CDR3 length is 13 residues. V was clipped by 3 bases and J by 2 bases, with 8 bases between them. Supplemented by reference TRBV18 and TRBJ2-7, the full variable domain reads NAGVMQNPRHLVRRRGQEARLRCSPMKGHSHVYWYRQLPEEGLKFMVYLQKENIIDESGMPKERFSAEFPKEGPSILRIQQVVRGDSAAYFCASSPPGPYEQYFGPGTRLTVT.

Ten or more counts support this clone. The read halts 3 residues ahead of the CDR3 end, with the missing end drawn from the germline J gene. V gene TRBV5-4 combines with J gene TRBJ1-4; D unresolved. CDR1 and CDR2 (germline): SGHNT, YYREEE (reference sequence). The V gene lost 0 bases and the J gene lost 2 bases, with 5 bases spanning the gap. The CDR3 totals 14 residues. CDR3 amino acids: CASSLEVTNEKLFF. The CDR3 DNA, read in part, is TGTGCCAGCAGCTTGGAGGTGACTAATGAAAAA.

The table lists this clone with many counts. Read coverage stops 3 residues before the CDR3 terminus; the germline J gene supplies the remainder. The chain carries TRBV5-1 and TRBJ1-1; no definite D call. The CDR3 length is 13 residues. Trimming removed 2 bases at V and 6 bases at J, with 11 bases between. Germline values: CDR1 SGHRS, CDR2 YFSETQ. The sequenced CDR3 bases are TGCGCCAGCAGCTTATCTAGGCCGGCTGAA. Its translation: CASSLSRPAE. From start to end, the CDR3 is CASSLSRPAEAFF.

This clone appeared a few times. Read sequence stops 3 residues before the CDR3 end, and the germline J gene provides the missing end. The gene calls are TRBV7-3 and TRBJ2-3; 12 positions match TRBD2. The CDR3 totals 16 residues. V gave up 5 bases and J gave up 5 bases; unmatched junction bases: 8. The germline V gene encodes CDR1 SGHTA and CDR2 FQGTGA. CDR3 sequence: CASSPGLAGSIDTQYF. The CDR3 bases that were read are TGTGCCAGCAGCCCCGGACTAGCGGGGAGTATAGATACG.

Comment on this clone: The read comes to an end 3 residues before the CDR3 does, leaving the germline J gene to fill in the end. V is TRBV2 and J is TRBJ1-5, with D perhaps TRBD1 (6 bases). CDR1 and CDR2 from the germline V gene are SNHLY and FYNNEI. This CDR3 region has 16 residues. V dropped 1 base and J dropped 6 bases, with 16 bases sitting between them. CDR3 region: CASSEETGWGGQPQHF. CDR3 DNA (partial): TGTGCCAGCAGTGAAGAGACAGGTTGGGGGGGTCAGCCC.

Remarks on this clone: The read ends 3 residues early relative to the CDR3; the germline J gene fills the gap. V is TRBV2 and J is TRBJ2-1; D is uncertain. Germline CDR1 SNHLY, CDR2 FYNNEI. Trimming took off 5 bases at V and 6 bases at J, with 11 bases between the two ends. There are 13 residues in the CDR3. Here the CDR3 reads CASSPIRPNEQFF. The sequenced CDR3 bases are TGTGCCAGCAGTCCTATCAGGCCCAATGAG.

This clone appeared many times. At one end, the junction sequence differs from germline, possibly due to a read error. CDR3 amino acids: CASSSLVGSDNEQFF. The CDR3 DNA, read in part, is TGTGCCAGCAGCAGCCTAGTAGGCTCCGACAATGAG. V and J are TRBV6-2 or TRBV6-3 and TRBJ2-1; D gene unclear. The CDR3 end lies 3 residues beyond the end of the read and is filled in from the germline J gene. Germline CDR1 MNHEY, CDR2 SVGEGT. The CDR3 is 15 amino acids.